The present T cell receptor beta chain was sequenced within a study of blood T cell repertoires in COVID-19 (dated by TCRdb to about 2020). Study-wide context: Samples covering the acute and convalescent phases of COVID-19 were provided by collaborators in the United States, Italy and Spain. The prospective study material was composed of cDNA or gDNA derived from T cells, B-cell-depleted T cells, or PBMCs. Deeply sampled blood TCRbeta repertoires from subjects exposed to, actively infected with, or recovered from COVID-19 were included in the dataset. The repertoires were made available in a free public database intended to serve as a resource for research on the immune response to SARS-CoV-2. The samples were drawn from the first 160 participants of the ongoing ImmuneRACE study and from some 1,300 subjects provided by 6 global collaborators. Sample metadata almost always included a de-identified subject ID, COVID-19 status, age in years and sex. HLA class I and class II types, where available, came from metadata supplied by the sample provider rather than from assay-based typing. Findings and caveats that apply to the study as a whole: The quantity of clinical and demographic metadata differed by source and by participant and was supplied without curation.

The immunoSEQ Assay, a bias-controlled multiplex PCR, was used to amplify TCRbeta CDR3 regions from genomic DNA. The authors' pipeline ran thus. Nucleated cell counts per sample were estimated from amplification of reference gene primers within the assay. To quantify the absolute abundance of each unique TCRbeta CDR3 rearrangement, sequence reads were collapsed and filtered. For each sample, productive Simpson clonality was calculated by taking the square root of Simpson's diversity index across productive rearrangements. Drawn from immuneACCESS, this table holds only the in-frame rearrangements with V and J called that TCRdb kept. Clones are partly lost; checked studies trace under half to an unresolved V gene and leave the rest unexplained. V, J and clone size are taken as reported in that table, and D and trimming were inferred from the DNA itself. In all, the sample holds roughly 330,000 clones, and around 86% of those were seen once. Roughly a tenth of the sample rests with the top ten.

In the prospective study, participants were 18 to 89 years old, resided in about two dozen geographic areas of the United States, and were enrolled through a virtual design. In the prospective study, participants were assigned to cohorts based on the clinical history participants reported in a screening survey and a study questionnaire. For ImmuneRACE Cohort 3, a participant was defined as recovered based on two consecutive negative NP/OP PCR tests, clearance by a healthcare professional, or resolution of symptoms. Mobile phlebotomists in the prospective study collected whole blood, serum and a nasopharyngeal or oropharyngeal swab from every participant. Prospective study participants could optionally give additional blood draws and questionnaires over an approximately two-month period. Before DNA extraction, blood samples from the prospective study were shipped at room temperature or frozen. A remark on this clone: No cognate antigen has been identified for it. It has no much larger one-base neighbor in the sample; base qualities were not kept.

For CDR1 and CDR2, the germline V gene (reference sequence) lists SEHNR and FQNEAQ. Taken from cysteine to phenylalanine, the CDR3 has 15 residues. The DNA shown is the 45-base CDR3, in frame from base 1. V is cut back by 5 bases and J by 7 bases, with 10 bases in the junction unmatched. The rearrangement joined TRBV7-9 to TRBJ1-4, and TRBD1 aligns with 7 junction nucleotides. The origin of this receptor is a woman aged 18 to 35 who had recovered from COVID-19. The sequenced sample was PBMCs or T cells enriched from blood (not recorded which). The CDR3 region has the sequence CASSLKTGFGEKLFF. In nucleotide form, the sequence is TGTGCCAGCAGCCTAAAGACAGGGTTCGGTGAAAAACTGTTTTTT.